Listed below are T cell receptor beta chains from one sample, sequenced in a study of blood T cell repertoires in COVID-19. Here immunoSEQ multiplex PCR was the method, and the copy in TCRdb shows in-frame clones only, minus some. In the table there are roughly 250,000 clones, 70% to 90% of which are singletons. The sample was PBMCs or T cells enriched from blood (not recorded which). These receptors came from a woman in her twenties or thirties who had recovered from COVID-19. Both conserved end residues are part of each CDR3. Fields, in order: CDR3 protein, CDR3 DNA, D gene, V gene, clone size, J gene. The D gene is left open where the match is weak. Rows may omit the clone size; those that give it use once, few, many or a size class.

CASSSRLAGGPVLDEQFF	TGTGCCAGCAGCTCCAGACTAGCGGGAGGGCCTGTTTTGGATGAGCAGTTCTTC	TRBD2	TRBV5-4	-	TRBJ2-1
CASSLSTGYEQYF	TGTGCCAGCAGTTTATCCACCGGTTACGAGCAGTACTTC	-	TRBV27	-	TRBJ2-7
CAWTPWGQLNTEAFF	TGTGCCTGGACCCCATGGGGACAACTGAACACTGAAGCTTTCTTT	-	TRBV30	-	TRBJ1-1
CASSSGGGGYNEQFF	TGTGCCAGCAGTTCGGGGGGTGGCGGCTACAATGAGCAGTTCTTC	TRBD2	TRBV28	-	TRBJ2-1
CASRAGTKTFF	TGCGCCAGCAGGGCCGGGACAAAGACTTTCTTT	-	TRBV5-1	-	TRBJ1-1
CASSVRQDTEAFF	TGTGCCAGCAGCGTTAGACAAGACACTGAAGCTTTCTTT	-	TRBV9	-	TRBJ1-1
CASSRLRESAYNEQFF	TGTGCCAGCAGTCGGCTGCGGGAGTCCGCCTACAATGAGCAGTTCTTC	TRBD2	TRBV28	-	TRBJ2-1
CASSLGQRPQHF	TGTGCCAGCAGTTTGGGACAACGGCCCCAGCATTTT	-	TRBV12-3/TRBV12-4	-	TRBJ1-5
CASAPLTGANSYEQYF	TGTGCCAGCGCTCCCCTGACAGGGGCTAACTCCTACGAGCAGTACTTC	TRBD1	TRBV5-5	-	TRBJ2-7
CASSPSTGTVSNEQFF	TGTGCCAGCTCACCCTCGACAGGGACTGTCTCCAATGAGCAGTTCTTC	-	TRBV18	-	TRBJ2-1
CASSEYRRDGNTIYF	TGTGCCAGCAGTGAATATCGGAGGGATGGAAACACCATATATTTT	-	TRBV25-1	-	TRBJ1-3
CASSIRTGSSYEQYF	TGCGCCAGCAGCATACGGACAGGGAGCTCCTACGAGCAGTACTTC	TRBD1	TRBV5-1	-	TRBJ2-7
CASSLTDTMNTEAFF	TGTGCCAGCAGCTTGACAGATACAATGAACACTGAAGCTTTCTTT	-	TRBV11-2	-	TRBJ1-1
CASRSGDTGLQYF	TGCGCCAGCAGGAGTGGGGACACAGGGCTACAGTACTTC	-	TRBV5-1	-	TRBJ2-7
CATSRELGQLSGRRTDTQYF	TGTGCCACCAGCAGAGAGTTAGGACAGCTTAGCGGGAGAAGGACAGATACGCAGTATTTT	TRBD2	TRBV15	-	TRBJ2-3
CASAPYTGIAPYEQYF	TGTGCCAGTGCCCCCTATACAGGAATTGCGCCCTACGAGCAGTACTTC	-	TRBV19	-	TRBJ2-7
CASSPLGTVGYGYTF	TGTGCCAGCTCACCTCTAGGGACAGTGGGGTATGGCTACACCTTC	TRBD1	TRBV18	-	TRBJ1-2
CATSEPTADTQYF	TGTGCCACCAGTGAACCGACAGCAGATACGCAGTATTTT	-	TRBV24-1	-	TRBJ2-3
CASSLGGTSYEQYF	TGTGCCAGCAGCTTAGGCGGGACTAGTTACGAGCAGTACTTC	TRBD2	TRBV7-9	-	TRBJ2-7
CSVDLGQGEGYTF	TGCAGCGTTGACCTGGGACAGGGGGAAGGCTACACCTTC	TRBD1	TRBV29-1	once	TRBJ1-2
CASSPGVSSYNSPLHF	TGTGCCAGCAGCCCGGGGGTCAGCTCCTATAATTCACCCCTCCACTTT	-	TRBV5-4	-	TRBJ1-6
CASSQGPRSSYNSPLHF	TGTGCCAGCAGCCAAGGCCCCCGTAGCTCCTATAATTCACCCCTCCACTTT	-	TRBV4-2	-	TRBJ1-6
CASSSSGVKRNEQFF	TGTGCCAGCAGCTCTTCAGGGGTAAAAAGGAATGAGCAGTTCTTC	-	TRBV7-9	-	TRBJ2-1
CASRIDSAHYEQYF	TGTGCCAGTAGAATTGACAGCGCCCACTACGAGCAGTACTTC	-	TRBV19	few	TRBJ2-7
CASSPGTGEEKLFF	TGTGCCAGCTCCCCCGGGACAGGGGAGGAAAAACTGTTTTTT	TRBD1	TRBV18	-	TRBJ1-4
CASSLGGGDKQFF	TGTGCCAGCAGCTTAGGTGGAGGGGATAAGCAGTTCTTC	-	TRBV7-2	-	TRBJ2-1
CASSFGEDRGPNQPQHF	TGTGCCAGCAGTTTTGGCGAGGACAGGGGACCGAATCAGCCCCAGCATTTT	TRBD1	TRBV28	-	TRBJ1-5